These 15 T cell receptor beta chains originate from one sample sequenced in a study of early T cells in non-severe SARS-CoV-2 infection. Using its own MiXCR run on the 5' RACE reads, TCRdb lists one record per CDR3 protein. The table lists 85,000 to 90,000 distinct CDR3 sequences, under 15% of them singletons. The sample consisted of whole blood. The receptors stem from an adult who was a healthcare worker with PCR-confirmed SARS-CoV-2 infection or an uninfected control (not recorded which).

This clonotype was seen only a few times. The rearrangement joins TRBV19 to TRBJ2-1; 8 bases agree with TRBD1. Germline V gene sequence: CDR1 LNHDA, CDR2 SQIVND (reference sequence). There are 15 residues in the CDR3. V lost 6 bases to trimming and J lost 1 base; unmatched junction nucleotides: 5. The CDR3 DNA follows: TGTGCCAGTAGGCCCAGGGGGCAGTCCTACAATGAGCAGTTCTTC. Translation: CASRPRGQSYNEQFF.

CDR3 sequence: CSVAQGASGYTF. The CDR3 DNA sequence: TGCAGCGTTGCACAGGGGGCTAGTGGCTACACCTTC. The gene calls are TRBV29-1 and TRBJ1-2; 9 bases line up with TRBD1. Germline V CDR1 and CDR2: SQVTM, ANQGSEA. The CDR3 length is 12 residues. V was clipped by 4 bases and J by 7 bases; unmatched bases: 4.

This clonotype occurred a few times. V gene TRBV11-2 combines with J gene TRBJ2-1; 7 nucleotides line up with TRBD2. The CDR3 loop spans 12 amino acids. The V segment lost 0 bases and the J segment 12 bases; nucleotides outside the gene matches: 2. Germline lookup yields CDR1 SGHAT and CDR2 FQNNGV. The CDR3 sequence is CASSLEGRGQFF. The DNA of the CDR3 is TGTGCCAGCAGCTTAGAAGGGAGGGGGCAGTTCTTC.

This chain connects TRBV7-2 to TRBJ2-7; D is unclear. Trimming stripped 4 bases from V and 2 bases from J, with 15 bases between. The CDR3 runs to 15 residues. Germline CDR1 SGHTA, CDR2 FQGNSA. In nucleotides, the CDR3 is TGTGCCAGCAGCTATTTGTCTGGGTCTACCTACGAGCAGTACTTC. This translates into CASSYLSGSTYEQYF.

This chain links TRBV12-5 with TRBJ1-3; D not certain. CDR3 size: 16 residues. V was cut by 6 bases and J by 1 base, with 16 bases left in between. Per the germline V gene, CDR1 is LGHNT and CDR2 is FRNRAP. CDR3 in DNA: TGTGCTAGTGGGACGGGAGCACCTCATTCTGGAAACACCATATATTTT. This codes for CASGTGAPHSGNTIYF. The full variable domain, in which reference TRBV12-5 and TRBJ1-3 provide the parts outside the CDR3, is DARVTQTPRHKVTEMGQEVTMRCQPILGHNTVFWYRQTMMQGLELLAYFRNRAPLDDSGMPKDRFSAEMPDATLATLKIQPSEPRDSAVYFCASGTGAPHSGNTIYFGEGSWLTVV.

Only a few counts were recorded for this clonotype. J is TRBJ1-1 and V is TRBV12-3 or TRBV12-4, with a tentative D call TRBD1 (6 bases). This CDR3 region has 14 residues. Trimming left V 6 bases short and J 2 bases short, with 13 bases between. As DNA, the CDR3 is TGTGCCAGCAGCCCCAGTGGGACAAACACTGAAGCTTTCTTT. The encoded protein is CASSPSGTNTEAFF.

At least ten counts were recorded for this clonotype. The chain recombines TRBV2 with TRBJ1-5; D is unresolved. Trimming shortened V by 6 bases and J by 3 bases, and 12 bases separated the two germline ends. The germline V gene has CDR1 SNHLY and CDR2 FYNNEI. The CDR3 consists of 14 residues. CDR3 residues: CASSNERVNQPQHF. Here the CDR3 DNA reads TGTGCCAGCAGCAACGAGAGGGTCAATCAGCCCCAGCATTTT.

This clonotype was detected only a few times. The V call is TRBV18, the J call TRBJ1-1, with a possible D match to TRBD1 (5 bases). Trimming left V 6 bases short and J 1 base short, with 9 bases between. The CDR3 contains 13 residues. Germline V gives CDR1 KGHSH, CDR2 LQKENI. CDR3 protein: CASSDGGNTEAFF. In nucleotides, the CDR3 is TGTGCCAGCTCCGACGGGGGGAACACTGAAGCTTTCTTT.

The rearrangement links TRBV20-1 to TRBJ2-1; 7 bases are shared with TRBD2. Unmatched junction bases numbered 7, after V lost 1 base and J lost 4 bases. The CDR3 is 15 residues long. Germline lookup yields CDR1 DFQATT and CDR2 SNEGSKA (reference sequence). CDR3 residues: CSARGGAGNYNEQFF. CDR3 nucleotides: TGCAGTGCTAGAGGGGGAGCGGGAAATTACAATGAGCAGTTCTTC.

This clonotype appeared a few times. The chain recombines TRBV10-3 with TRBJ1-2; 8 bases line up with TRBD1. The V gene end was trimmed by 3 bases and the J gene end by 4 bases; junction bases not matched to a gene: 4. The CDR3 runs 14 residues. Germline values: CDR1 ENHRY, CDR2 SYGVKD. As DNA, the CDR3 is TGTGCCATCAGTGACCCAGGGGGCACCTATGGCTACACCTTC. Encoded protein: CAISDPGGTYGYTF.

The CDR3 DNA follows: TGCAGTGCTAGAGATTTGGGTTCACCCCTCCACTTT. This codes for CSARDLGSPLHF. This chain uses TRBV20-1 with TRBJ1-6; no clear D. The germline V and J ends were trimmed by 0 bases and 9 bases, with 6 bases remaining between them. CDR1 and CDR2 from the germline V gene are DFQATT and SNEGSKA (reference sequence). CDR3 length: 12 amino acids.

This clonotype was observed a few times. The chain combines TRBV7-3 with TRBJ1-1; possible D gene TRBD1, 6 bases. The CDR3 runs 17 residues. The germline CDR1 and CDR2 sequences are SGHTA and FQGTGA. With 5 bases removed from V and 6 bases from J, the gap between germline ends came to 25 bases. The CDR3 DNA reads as TGTGCCAGCAGCCCCGTAGGCGGCGGGGGGCTAGGGGCTGAAGCTTTCTTT. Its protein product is CASSPVGGGGLGAEAFF.

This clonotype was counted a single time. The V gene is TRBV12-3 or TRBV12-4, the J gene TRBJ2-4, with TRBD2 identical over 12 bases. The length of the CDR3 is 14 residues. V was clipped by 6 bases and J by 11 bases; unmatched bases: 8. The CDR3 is CASSNGLAGTLQYF. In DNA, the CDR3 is TGTGCCAGCAGCAATGGACTAGCGGGAACCCTTCAGTACTTC.

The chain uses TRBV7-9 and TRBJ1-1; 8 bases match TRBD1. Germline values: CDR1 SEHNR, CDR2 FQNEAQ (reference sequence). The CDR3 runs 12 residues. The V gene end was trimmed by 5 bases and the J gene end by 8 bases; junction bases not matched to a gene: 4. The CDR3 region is CASSPRGQEAFF. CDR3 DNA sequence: TGTGCCAGCAGCCCCAGGGGGCAAGAAGCTTTCTTT.

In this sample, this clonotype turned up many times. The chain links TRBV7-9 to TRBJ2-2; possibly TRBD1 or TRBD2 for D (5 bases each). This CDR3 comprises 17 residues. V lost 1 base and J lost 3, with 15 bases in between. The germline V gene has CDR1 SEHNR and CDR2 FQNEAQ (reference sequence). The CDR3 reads CASSLVRQGDHTGELFF. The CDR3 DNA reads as TGTGCCAGCAGCTTAGTTCGGCAAGGGGACCACACCGGGGAGCTGTTTTTT.